Listed below are T cell receptor beta chains from one sample, sequenced in a study of OX40 agonist ivuxolimab in advanced cancers. Sequencing was performed with immunoSEQ multiplex PCR; in TCRdb, only in-frame clones are kept and a portion is missing. The data show 120,000 or so clones, roughly nine tenths seen once. Specimen: CD4+ or CD8+ T cells sorted from blood, collected in a trial of the OX40 agonist ivuxolimab. All receptors come from an adult with an advanced solid tumor such as melanoma, head and neck, liver or kidney cancer. CDR3s include the opening cysteine and the closing phenylalanine or tryptophan. Fields, in order: clone size, V gene, J gene, D gene, CDR3 protein, CDR3 DNA. D genes are given only for firm matches. Not every row has a clone size; where given, it reads once, few, many or a size class.

-	TRBV11-2	TRBJ2-1	TRBD2	CASSLEWTSRYNEQFF	TGTGCCAGCAGCTTAGAGTGGACTAGCCGCTACAATGAGCAGTTCTTC
-	TRBV5-1	TRBJ2-4	TRBD1	CASSPGTGTNIQYF	TGCGCCAGCAGCCCGGGGACAGGGACAAACATTCAGTACTTC
-	TRBV7-6	TRBJ1-5	-	CASSLSGRAQHF	TGTGCCAGCAGCTTATCGGGTAGAGCCCAGCATTTT
-	TRBV19	TRBJ1-1	-	CASSIGQQNTEAFF	TGTGCCAGTAGTATAGGACAGCAGAACACTGAAGCTTTCTTT
-	TRBV28	TRBJ1-5	-	CASSPRTFGRSNQPQHF	TGTGCCAGCAGTCCAAGGACATTCGGTAGAAGCAATCAGCCCCAGCATTTT
-	TRBV5-1	TRBJ2-7	TRBD2	CASSRGGSYEQYF	TGCGCCAGCAGCCGCGGGGGTTCCTACGAGCAGTACTTC
-	TRBV4-3	TRBJ1-2	-	CASSPGGQDGYYGYTF	TGCGCCAGCAGCCCGGGGGGGCAAGACGGCTACTATGGCTACACCTTC
once	TRBV5-4	TRBJ1-1	-	CASSLSTEAFF	TGTGCCAGCAGCTTGTCAACTGAAGCTTTCTTT
-	TRBV6-6	TRBJ1-3	TRBD1	CASSSGGLGNTIYF	TGTGCCAGCAGTTCAGGGGGATTAGGAAACACCATATATTTT
-	TRBV7-8	TRBJ2-7	-	CASSLVWAGSSYEQYF	TGTGCCAGCAGCTTAGTGTGGGCAGGAAGCTCCTACGAGCAGTACTTC
few	TRBV30	TRBJ1-4	TRBD1	CAWSATGARNEKLFF	TGTGCCTGGAGTGCCACAGGGGCTCGGAATGAAAAACTGTTTTTT
-	TRBV7-3	TRBJ2-6	-	CASSTSGANVLTF	TGTGCCAGCAGCACCTCTGGGGCCAACGTCCTGACTTTC
-	TRBV5-6	TRBJ2-7	-	CASSLTGEQYF	TGTGCCAGCAGCTTGACGGGGGAGCAGTACTTC
-	TRBV9	TRBJ1-2	TRBD1	CASSVVGTGEGGYTF	TGTGCCAGCAGCGTAGTAGGTACAGGGGAGGGTGGCTACACCTTC